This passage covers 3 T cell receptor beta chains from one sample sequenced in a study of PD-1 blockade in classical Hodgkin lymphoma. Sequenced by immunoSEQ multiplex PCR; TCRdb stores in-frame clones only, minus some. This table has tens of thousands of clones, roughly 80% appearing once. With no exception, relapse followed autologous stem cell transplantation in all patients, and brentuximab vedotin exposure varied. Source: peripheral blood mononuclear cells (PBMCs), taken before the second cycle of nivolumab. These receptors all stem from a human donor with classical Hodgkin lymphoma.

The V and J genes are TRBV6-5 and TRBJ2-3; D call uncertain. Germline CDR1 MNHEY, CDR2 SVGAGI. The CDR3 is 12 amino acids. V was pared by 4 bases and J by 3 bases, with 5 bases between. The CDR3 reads CASSSPTDTQYF. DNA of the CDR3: TGTGCCAGCAGTTCACCAACAGATACGCAGTATTTT.

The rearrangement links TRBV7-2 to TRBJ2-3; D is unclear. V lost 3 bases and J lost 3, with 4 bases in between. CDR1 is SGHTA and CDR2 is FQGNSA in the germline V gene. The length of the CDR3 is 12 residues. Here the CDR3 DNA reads TGTGCCAGCAGCTTCTGGACAGATACGCAGTATTTT. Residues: CASSFWTDTQYF.

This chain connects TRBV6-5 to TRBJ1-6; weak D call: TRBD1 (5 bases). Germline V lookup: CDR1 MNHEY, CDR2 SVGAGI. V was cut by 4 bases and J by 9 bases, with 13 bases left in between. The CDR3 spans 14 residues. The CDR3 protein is CASSWGIASSPLHF. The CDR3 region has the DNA TGTGCCAGCAGTTGGGGGATTGCTTCTTCACCCCTCCACTTT.